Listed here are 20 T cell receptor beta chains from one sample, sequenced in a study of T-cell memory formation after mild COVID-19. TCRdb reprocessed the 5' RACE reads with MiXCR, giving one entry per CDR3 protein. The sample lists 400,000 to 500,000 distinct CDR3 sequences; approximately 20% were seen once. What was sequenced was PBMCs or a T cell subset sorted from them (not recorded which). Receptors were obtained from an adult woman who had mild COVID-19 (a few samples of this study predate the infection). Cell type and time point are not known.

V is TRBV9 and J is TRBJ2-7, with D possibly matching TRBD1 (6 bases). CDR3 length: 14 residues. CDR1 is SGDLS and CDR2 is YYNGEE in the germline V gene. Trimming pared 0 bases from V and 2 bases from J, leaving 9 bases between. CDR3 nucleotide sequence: TGTGCCAGCAGCGTAGGACAGGCCACCTACGAGCAGTACTTC. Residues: CASSVGQATYEQYF.

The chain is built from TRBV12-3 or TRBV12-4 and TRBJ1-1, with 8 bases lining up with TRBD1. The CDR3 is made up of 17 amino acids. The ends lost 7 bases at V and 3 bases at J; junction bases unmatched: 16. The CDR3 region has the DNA TGTGCCAGCACCCCATCGGACAGGGCGGTGAGGGACACTGAAGCTTTCTTT. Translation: CASTPSDRAVRDTEAFF.

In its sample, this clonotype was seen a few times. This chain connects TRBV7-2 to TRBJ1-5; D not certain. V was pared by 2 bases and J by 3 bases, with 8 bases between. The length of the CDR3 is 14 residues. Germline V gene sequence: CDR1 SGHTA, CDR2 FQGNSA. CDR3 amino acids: CASSLSGINQPQHF. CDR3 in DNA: TGTGCCAGCAGCTTATCCGGGATCAATCAGCCCCAGCATTTT.

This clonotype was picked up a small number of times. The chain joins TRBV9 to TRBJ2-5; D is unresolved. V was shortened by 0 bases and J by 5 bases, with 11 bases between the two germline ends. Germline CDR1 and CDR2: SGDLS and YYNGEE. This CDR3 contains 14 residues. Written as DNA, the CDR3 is TGTGCCAGCAGCGTAGGTCTGAAAGAGGAGACCCAGTACTTC. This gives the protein CASSVGLKEETQYF.

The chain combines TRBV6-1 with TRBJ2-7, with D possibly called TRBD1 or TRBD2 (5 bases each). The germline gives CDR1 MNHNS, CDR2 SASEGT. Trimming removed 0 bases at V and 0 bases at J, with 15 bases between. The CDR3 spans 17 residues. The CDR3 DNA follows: TGTGCCAGCAGTGAAGCGCACTTCGGGACCACCTCCTACGAGCAGTACTTC. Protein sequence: CASSEAHFGTTSYEQYF.

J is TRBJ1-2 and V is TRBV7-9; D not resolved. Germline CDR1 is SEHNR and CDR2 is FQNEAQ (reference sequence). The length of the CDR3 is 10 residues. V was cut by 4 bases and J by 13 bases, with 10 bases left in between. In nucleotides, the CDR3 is TGTGCCAGCAGCTACCCCGCCGGCACCTTC. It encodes CASSYPAGTF.

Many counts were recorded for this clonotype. In DNA form, the CDR3 reads TGTGCCAGTAATAGGGTCTCTAGCGGGAGAAACAATGAGCAGTTCTTC. Amino acid sequence: CASNRVSSGRNNEQFF. The chain carries TRBV19 and TRBJ2-1; 10 nucleotides agree with TRBD2. The CDR3 contains 16 residues. Germline CDR1 is LNHDA and CDR2 is SQIVND (reference sequence). The J segment lost 5 bases and the V segment lost 7 bases, leaving 11 bases of the junction unmatched.

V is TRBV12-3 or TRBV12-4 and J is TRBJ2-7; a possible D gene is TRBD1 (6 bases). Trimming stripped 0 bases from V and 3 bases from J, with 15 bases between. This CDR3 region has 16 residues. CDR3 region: CASSLADAGTYYEQYF. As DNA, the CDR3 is TGTGCCAGCAGTTTAGCGGACGCCGGGACATACTACGAGCAGTACTTC.

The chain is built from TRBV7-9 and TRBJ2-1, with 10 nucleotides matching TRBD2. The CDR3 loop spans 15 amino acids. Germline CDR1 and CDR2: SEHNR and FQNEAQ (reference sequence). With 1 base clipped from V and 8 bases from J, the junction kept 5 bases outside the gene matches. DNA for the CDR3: TGTGCCAGCAGCTTAGTTACTAGCGGGGAACATGAGCAGTTCTTC. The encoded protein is CASSLVTSGEHEQFF. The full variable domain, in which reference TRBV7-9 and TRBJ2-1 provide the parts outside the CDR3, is DTGVSQNPRHKITKRGQNVTFRCDPISEHNRLYWYRQTLGQGPEFLTYFQNEAQLEKSRLLSDRFSAERPKGSFSTLEIQRTEQGDSAMYLCASSLVTSGEHEQFFGPGTRLTVL.

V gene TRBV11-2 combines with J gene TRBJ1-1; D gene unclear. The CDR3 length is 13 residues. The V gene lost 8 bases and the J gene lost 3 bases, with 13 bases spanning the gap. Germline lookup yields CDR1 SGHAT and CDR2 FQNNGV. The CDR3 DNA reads TGTGCCAGCGGCAGCCGGGAGGACACTGAAGCTTTCTTT. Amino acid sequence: CASGSREDTEAFF.

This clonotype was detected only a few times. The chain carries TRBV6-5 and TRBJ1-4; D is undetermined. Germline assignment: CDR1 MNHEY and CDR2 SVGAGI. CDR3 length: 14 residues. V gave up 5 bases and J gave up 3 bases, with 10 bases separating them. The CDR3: CASSETGSNEKLFF. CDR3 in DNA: TGTGCCAGCAGTGAGACGGGATCTAATGAAAAACTGTTTTTT.

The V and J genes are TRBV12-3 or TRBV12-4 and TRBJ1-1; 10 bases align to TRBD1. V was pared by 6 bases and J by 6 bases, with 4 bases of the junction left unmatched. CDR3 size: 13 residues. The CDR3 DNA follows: TGTGCCAGCAGCGCGGGGACAGGGGCTGAAGCTTTCTTT. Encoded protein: CASSAGTGAEAFF.

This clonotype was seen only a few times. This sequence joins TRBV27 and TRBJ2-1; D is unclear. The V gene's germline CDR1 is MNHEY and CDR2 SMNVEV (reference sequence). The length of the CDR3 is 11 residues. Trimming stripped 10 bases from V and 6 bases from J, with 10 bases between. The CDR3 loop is CATDHGNEQFF. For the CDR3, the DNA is TGTGCCACGGACCACGGCAATGAGCAGTTCTTC.

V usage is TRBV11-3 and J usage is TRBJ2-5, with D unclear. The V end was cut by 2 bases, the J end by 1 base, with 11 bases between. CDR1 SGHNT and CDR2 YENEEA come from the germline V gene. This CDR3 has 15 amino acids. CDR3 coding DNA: TGTGCCAGCAGCTTAATAACGGCGATCCAAGAGACCCAGTACTTC. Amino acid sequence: CASSLITAIQETQYF.

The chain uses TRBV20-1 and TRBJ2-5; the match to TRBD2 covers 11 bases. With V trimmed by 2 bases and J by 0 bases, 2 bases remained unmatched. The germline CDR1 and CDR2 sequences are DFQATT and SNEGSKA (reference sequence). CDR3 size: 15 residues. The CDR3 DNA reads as TGCAGTGCTAGACTAGCGGGGGGTAACCAAGAGACCCAGTACTTC. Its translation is CSARLAGGNQETQYF.

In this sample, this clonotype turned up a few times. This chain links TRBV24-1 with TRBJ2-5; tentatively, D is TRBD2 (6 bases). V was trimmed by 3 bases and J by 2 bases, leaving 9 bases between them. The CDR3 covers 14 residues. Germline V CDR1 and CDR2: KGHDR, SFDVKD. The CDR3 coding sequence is TGTGCCACCAGTGATGGGACTCCACAAGAGACCCAGTACTTC. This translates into CATSDGTPQETQYF.

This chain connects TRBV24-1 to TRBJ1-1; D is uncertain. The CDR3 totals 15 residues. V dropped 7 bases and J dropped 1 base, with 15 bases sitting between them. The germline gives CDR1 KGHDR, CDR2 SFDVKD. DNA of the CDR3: TGTGCCACCAGGTATACAGTCCGCCCGAACACTGAAGCTTTCTTT. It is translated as CATRYTVRPNTEAFF.

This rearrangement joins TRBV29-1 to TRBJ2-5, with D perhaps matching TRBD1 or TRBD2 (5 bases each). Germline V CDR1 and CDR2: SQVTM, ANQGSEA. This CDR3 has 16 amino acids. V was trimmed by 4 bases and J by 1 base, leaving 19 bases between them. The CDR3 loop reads CSVVGDRSGPQETQYF. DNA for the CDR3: TGCAGCGTTGTGGGGGACCGCTCGGGGCCCCAAGAGACCCAGTACTTC. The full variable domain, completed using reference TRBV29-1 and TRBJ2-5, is SAVISQKPSRDICQRGTSLTIQCQVDSQVTMMFWYRQQPGQSLTLIATANQGSEATYESGFVIDKFPISRPNLTFSTLTVSNMSPEDSSIYLCSVVGDRSGPQETQYFGPGTRLLVL.

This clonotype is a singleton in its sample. CDR3 in DNA: TGTGCTAGTGAACCACCGGGGGGAACCTACGAGCAGTACTTC. It translates to CASEPPGGTYEQYF. This sequence joins TRBV12-5 and TRBJ2-7; 7 nucleotides line up with TRBD2. J lost 2 bases, V lost 7 bases, and 8 bases had no gene match. The CDR3 spans 14 residues. Germline V gene sequence: CDR1 LGHNT, CDR2 FRNRAP. The full variable domain, rest sourced from reference TRBV12-5 and TRBJ2-7, is DARVTQTPRHKVTEMGQEVTMRCQPILGHNTVFWYRQTMMQGLELLAYFRNRAPLDDSGMPKDRFSAEMPDATLATLKIQPSEPRDSAVYFCASEPPGGTYEQYFGPGTRLTVT.

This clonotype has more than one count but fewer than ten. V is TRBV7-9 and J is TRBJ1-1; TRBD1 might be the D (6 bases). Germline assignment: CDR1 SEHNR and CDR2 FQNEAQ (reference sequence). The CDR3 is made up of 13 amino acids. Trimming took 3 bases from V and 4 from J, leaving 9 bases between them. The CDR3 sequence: CASSFGQITEAFF. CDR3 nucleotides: TGTGCCAGCAGCTTCGGACAGATCACTGAAGCTTTCTTT.